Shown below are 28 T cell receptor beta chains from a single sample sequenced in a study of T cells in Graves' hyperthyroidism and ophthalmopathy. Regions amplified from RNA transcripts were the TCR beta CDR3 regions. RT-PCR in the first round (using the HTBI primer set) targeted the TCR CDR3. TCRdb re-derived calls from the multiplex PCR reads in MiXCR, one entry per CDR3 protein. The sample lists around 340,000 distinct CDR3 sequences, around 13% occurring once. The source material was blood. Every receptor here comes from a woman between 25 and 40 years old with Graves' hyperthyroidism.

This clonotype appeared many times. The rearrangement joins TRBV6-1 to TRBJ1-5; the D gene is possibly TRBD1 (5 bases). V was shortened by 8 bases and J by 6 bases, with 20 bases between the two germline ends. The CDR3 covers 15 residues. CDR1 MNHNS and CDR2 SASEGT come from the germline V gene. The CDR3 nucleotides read TGTGCCAGCTACTCGCCCGCTCAGGGCTCTCAGCCCCAGCATTTT. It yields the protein CASYSPAQGSQPQHF.

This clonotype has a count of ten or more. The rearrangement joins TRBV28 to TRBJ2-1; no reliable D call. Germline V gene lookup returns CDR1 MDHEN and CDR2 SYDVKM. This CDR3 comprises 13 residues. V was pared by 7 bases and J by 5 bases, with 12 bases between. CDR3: CASIVPGDNEQFF. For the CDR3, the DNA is TGTGCCAGCATTGTCCCCGGAGACAATGAGCAGTTCTTC. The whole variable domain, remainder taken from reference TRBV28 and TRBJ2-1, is DVKVTQSSRYLVKRTGEKVFLECVQDMDHENMFWYRQDPGLGLRLIYFSYDVKMKEKGDIPEGYSVSREKKERFSLILESASTNQTSMYLCASIVPGDNEQFFGPGTRLTVL.

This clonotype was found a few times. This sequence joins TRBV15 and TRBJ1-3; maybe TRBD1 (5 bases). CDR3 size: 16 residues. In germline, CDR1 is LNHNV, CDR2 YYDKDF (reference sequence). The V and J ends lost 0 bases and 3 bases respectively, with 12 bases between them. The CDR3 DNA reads TGTGCCACCAGCAGAGATGCGACAGAGTATGGAAACACCATATATTTT. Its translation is CATSRDATEYGNTIYF.

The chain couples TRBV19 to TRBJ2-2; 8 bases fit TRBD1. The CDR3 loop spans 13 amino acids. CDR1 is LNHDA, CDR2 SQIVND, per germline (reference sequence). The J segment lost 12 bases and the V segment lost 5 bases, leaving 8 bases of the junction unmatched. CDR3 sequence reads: CASSELGQGKLFF. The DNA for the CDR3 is TGTGCCAGTAGTGAATTAGGACAGGGCAAGCTGTTTTTT.

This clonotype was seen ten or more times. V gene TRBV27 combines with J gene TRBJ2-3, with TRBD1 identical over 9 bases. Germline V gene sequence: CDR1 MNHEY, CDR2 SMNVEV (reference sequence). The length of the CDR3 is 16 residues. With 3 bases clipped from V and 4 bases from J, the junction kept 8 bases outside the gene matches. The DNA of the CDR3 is TGTGCCAGCAGTTTCCATCGGGACAGGGATTCAGATACGCAGTATTTT. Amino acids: CASSFHRDRDSDTQYF.

For the CDR3, the DNA is TGTGCCAGCAGTGTCTCTACAGGGACTGGGGCCAACGTCCTGACTTTC. It yields the protein CASSVSTGTGANVLTF. The chain employs TRBV6-1 and TRBJ2-6; D may be TRBD1 (6 bases). The CDR3 has 16 amino acids. CDR1 and CDR2 (germline): MNHNS, SASEGT. Between the trimmed V and J ends, which lost 4 bases and 2 bases, there was a span of 12 bases.

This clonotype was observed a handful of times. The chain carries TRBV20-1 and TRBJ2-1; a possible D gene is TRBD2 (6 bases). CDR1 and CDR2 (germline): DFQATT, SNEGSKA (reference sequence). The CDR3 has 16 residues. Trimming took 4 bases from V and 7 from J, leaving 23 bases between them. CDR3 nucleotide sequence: TGCAGTGCTACCGGCGGTCGGGAGAGCCGGTCGAATGAGCAGTTCTTC. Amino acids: CSATGGRESRSNEQFF.

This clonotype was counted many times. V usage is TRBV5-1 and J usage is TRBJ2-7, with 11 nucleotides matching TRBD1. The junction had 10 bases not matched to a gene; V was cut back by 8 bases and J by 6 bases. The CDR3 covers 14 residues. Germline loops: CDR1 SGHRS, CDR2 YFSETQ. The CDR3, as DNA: TGCGCCAGTACCTGGACAGGGGGCGATGCCGAGCAGTACTTC. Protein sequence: CASTWTGGDAEQYF.

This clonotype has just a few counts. The CDR3: CAWSVRLAGDNEQFF. The DNA for the CDR3 is TGTGCCTGGAGTGTCCGTCTAGCGGGGGACAATGAGCAGTTCTTC. The chain is built from TRBV30 and TRBJ2-1; 10 bases line up with TRBD2. The CDR3 sequence is 15 residues long. Unmatched junction bases numbered 4, after V lost 0 bases and J lost 5 bases. Germline CDR1 and CDR2: GTSNPN and SVGIG (reference sequence).

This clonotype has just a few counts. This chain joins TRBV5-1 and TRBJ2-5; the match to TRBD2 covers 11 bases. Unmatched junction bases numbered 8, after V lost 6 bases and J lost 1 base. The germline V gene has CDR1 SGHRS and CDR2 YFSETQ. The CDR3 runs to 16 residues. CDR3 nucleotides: TGCGCCAGCACTACTGGACTAGCGGGCTTCCAAGAGACCCAGTACTTC. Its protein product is CASTTGLAGFQETQYF.

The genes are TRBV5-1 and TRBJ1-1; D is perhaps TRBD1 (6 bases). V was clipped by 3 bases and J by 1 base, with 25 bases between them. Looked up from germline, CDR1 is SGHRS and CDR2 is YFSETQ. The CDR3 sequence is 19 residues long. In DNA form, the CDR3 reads TGCGCCAGCAGCTCCCTGATACAGACAGGCCTGCAGACGAACACTGAAGCTTTCTTT. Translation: CASSSLIQTGLQTNTEAFF.

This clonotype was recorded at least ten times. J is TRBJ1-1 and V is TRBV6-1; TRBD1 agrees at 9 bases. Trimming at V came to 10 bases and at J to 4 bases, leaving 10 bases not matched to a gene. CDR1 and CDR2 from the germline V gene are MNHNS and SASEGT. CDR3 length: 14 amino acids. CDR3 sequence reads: CATVYGTGSTEAFF. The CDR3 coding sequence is TGTGCCACAGTTTACGGGACAGGGAGCACTGAAGCTTTCTTT.

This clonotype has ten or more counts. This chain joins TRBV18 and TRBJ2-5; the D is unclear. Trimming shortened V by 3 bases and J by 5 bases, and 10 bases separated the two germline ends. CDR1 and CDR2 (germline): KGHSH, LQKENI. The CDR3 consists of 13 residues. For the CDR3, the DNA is TGTGCCAGCTCACCGGATTTAGAGGAGACCCAGTACTTC. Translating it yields CASSPDLEETQYF.

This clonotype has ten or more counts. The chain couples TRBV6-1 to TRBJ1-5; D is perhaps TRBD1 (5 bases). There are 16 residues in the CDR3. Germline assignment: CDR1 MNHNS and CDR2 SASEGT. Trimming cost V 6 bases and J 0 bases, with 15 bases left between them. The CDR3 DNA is TGTGCCAGCAGAGATACAGGAAAAAATAGCAATCAGCCCCAGCATTTT. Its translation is CASRDTGKNSNQPQHF.

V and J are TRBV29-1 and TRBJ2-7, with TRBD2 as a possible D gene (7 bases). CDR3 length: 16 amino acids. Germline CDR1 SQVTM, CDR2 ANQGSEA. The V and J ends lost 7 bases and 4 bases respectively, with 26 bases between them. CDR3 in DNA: TGCAGCGCCACCCCCGGGGGGCAGGACCGTTGGTACGAGCAGTACTTC. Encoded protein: CSATPGGQDRWYEQYF.

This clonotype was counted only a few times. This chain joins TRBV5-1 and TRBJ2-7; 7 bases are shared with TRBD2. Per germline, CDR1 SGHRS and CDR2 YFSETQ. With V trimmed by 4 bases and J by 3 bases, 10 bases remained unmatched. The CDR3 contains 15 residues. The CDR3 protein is CASSPRGGEGYEQYF. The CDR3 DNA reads TGCGCCAGCAGCCCCCGGGGAGGGGAGGGCTACGAGCAGTACTTC.

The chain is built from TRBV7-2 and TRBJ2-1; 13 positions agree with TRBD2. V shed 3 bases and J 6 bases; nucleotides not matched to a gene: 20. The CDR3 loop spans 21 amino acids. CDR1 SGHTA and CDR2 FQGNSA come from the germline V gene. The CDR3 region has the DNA TGTGCCAGCAGCTTTTACGCCACGGCTAGGACTAGCGGGAGAAGGGCCAATGAGCAGTTCTTC. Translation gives CASSFYATARTSGRRANEQFF.

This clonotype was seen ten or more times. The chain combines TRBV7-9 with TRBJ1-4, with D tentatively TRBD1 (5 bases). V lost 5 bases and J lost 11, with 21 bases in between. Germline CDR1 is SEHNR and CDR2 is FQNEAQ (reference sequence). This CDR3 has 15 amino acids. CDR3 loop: CASSDAWPDRGKLFF. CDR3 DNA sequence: TGTGCCAGCAGCGACGCCTGGCCCGACCGGGGGAAACTGTTTTTT. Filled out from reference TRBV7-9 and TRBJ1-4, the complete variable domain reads DTGVSQNPRHKITKRGQNVTFRCDPISEHNRLYWYRQTLGQGPEFLTYFQNEAQLEKSRLLSDRFSAERPKGSFSTLEIQRTEQGDSAMYLCASSDAWPDRGKLFFGSGTQLSVL.

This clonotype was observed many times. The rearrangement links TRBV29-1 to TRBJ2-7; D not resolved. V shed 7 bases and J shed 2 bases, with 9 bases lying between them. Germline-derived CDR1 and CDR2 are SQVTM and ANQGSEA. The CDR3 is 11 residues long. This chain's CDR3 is CSAGFAYEQYF. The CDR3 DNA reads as TGCAGCGCCGGGTTTGCCTACGAGCAGTACTTC.

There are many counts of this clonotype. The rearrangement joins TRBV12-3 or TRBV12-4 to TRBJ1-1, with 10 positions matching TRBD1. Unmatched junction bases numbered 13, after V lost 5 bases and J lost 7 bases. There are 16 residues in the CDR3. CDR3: CASSTSGQGLGGEAFF. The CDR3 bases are TGTGCCAGCAGTACCTCGGGACAGGGGCTGGGAGGTGAAGCTTTCTTT.

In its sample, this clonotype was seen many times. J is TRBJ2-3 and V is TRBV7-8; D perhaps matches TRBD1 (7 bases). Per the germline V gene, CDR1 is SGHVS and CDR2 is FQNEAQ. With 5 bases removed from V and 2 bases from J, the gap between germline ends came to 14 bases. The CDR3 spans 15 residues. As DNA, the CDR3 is TGTGCCAGCAGCCCGGGGGACAGATTCACAGATACGCAGTATTTT. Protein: CASSPGDRFTDTQYF.

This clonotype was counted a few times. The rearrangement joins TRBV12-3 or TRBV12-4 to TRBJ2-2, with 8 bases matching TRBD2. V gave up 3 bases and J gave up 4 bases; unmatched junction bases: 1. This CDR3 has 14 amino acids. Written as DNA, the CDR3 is TGTGCCAGCAGTTTCGGACTAGCCACCGGGGAGCTGTTTTTT. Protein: CASSFGLATGELFF.

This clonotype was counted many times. The CDR3 region is CASSQVSGTGLGYTF. The CDR3 coding sequence is TGTGCCAGCAGCCAAGTTTCCGGGACAGGGCTTGGCTACACCTTC. The genes are TRBV3-1 and TRBJ1-2; 9 nucleotides align to TRBD1. Germline CDR1 LGHDT, CDR2 YNNKEL (reference sequence). The CDR3 loop spans 15 amino acids. The trim removed 1 base at V and 7 bases at J, leaving 7 bases unmatched. The whole variable domain, filled in from reference TRBV3-1 and TRBJ1-2, reads DTAVSQTPKYLVTQMGNDKSIKCEQNLGHDTMYWYKQDSKKFLKIMFSYNNKELIINETVPNRFSPKSPDKAHLNLHINSLELGDSAVYFCASSQVSGTGLGYTFGSGTRLTVV.

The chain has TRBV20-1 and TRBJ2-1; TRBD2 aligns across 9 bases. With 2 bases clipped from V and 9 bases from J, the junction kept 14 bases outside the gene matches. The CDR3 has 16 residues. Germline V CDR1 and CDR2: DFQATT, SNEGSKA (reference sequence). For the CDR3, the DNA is TGCAGTGCTAGACAACCTTCGGGCGGGAGGGCCAGTGAGCAGTTCTTC. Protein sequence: CSARQPSGGRASEQFF.

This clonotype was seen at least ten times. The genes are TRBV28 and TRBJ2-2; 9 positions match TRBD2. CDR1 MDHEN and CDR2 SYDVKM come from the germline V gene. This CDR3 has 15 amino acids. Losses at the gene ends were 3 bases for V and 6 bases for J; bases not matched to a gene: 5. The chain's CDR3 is CASSFAGGKAGELFF. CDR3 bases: TGTGCCAGCAGTTTTGCGGGAGGGAAGGCCGGGGAGCTGTTTTTT.

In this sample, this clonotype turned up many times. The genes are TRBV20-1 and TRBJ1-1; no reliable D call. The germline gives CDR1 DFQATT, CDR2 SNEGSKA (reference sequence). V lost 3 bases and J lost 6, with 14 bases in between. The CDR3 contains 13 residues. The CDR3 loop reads CSARALSGAEAFF. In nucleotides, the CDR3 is TGCAGTGCTAGGGCCCTCTCTGGAGCTGAAGCTTTCTTT.

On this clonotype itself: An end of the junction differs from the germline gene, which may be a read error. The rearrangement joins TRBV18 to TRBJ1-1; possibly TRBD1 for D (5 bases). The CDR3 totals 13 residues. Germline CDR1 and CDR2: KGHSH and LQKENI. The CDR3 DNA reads TGTGCCAGCTCACTTCCAGGGAACACTGGAGCTTTCTTT. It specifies CASSLPGNTGAFF. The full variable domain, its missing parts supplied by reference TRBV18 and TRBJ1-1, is NAGVMQNPRHLVRRRGQEARLRCSPMKGHSHVYWYRQLPEEGLKFMVYLQKENIIDESGMPKERFSAEFPKEGPSILRIQQVVRGDSAAYFCASSLPGNTGAFFGQGTRLTVV.

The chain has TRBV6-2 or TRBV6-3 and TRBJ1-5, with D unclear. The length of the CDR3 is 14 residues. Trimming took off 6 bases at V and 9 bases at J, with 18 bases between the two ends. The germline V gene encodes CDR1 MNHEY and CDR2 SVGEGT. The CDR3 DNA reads TGTGCCAGCAGCCTAACGGGATTCTATCGGCCCCAGCATTTT. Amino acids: CASSLTGFYRPQHF.